The 31 T cell receptor beta chains listed next were all sequenced from one sample in a study of molecular identifiers for immune sequencing clone quantification. TCRdb re-analysed the PCR reads in MiXCR, keeping a single row per CDR3 protein. The repertoire has about 89,000 distinct CDR3 sequences, about 20% of them found once; the top ten carry around 0.8%. Source material: naive CD8+ T cells from blood, with Jurkat cell RNA spiked in. Subset: FACS-sorted CD8+CD4-CCR7+CD45RA+ naive T cells. These receptors all come from a human donor in good health. Some libraries in this study had Jurkat cell RNA spiked in.

This clonotype came up many times. The chain links TRBV7-6 to TRBJ2-2; tentative D call: TRBD1 (6 bases). Trimming took 4 bases from V and 2 from J, leaving 11 bases between them. Germline CDR1 and CDR2: SGHVS and FNYEAQ. This CDR3 contains 15 residues. The CDR3 DNA follows: TGTGCCAGCAGCTCCGGGACAAAAAACACCGGGGAGCTGTTTTTT. As protein: CASSSGTKNTGELFF.

There are many counts of this clonotype. The chain has TRBV4-3 and TRBJ2-1, with D possibly being TRBD1 or TRBD2 (5 bases each). This CDR3 spans 15 amino acids. Germline assignment: CDR1 LGHNA and CDR2 YSLEER. Between the trimmed V and J ends, which lost 5 bases and 4 bases, there was a span of 15 bases. Here the CDR3 reads CASSERDGRYNEQFF. The CDR3 nucleotides read TGCGCCAGCAGCGAACGGGACGGAAGATACAATGAGCAGTTCTTC.

In this sample, this clonotype turned up many times. The chain uses TRBV29-1 and TRBJ2-7; 8 bases line up with TRBD2. V dropped 0 bases and J dropped 4; count of bases not matched to a gene: 11. There are 16 residues in the CDR3. Germline V gene lookup returns CDR1 SQVTM and CDR2 ANQGSEA. CDR3: CSVEENAVAGFYEQYF. The CDR3 region has the DNA TGCAGCGTTGAAGAAAACGCGGTAGCGGGGTTTTACGAGCAGTACTTC.

This clonotype was seen repeatedly, ten times or more. The V and J genes are TRBV19 and TRBJ2-7; perhaps TRBD2 as D (5 bases). Looked up from germline, CDR1 is LNHDA and CDR2 is SQIVND (reference sequence). The CDR3 contains 16 residues. Trimming stripped 3 bases from V and 1 base from J, with 16 bases between. CDR3 DNA sequence: TGTGCCAGTAGTATTTTGGGCACAACGGGGTCCTACGAGCAGTACTTC. As protein: CASSILGTTGSYEQYF.

This clonotype was picked up many times. This chain links TRBV5-4 with TRBJ2-7; 7 bases align to TRBD2. V lost 0 bases, J lost 3 bases, and 3 bases stayed unmatched. CDR1 and CDR2 (germline): SGHNT, YYREEE (reference sequence). The CDR3 is 14 residues long. CDR3 residues: CASSLESSGYEQYF. CDR3 DNA: TGTGCCAGCAGCTTGGAGTCTAGCGGCTACGAGCAGTACTTC.

This clonotype was recorded many times. This chain links TRBV28 with TRBJ1-5; D may be TRBD1 (5 bases). The germline gives CDR1 MDHEN, CDR2 SYDVKM. The V end lost 8 bases, the J end lost 5 bases, and 13 bases lay between the germline ends. This CDR3 has 13 residues. This chain's CDR3 is CASGRWDDQPQHF. The CDR3 DNA sequence: TGTGCCAGCGGTAGGTGGGACGATCAGCCCCAGCATTTT.

This clonotype was seen ten or more times. The rearrangement joins TRBV25-1 to TRBJ2-1; D not certain. The V gene lost 3 bases and the J gene lost 0 bases, with 12 bases spanning the gap. This CDR3 is built from 16 residues. The V gene's germline CDR1 is MGHDK and CDR2 SYGVNS. Here the CDR3 DNA reads TGTGCCAGCAGTGAGGTCGGCGGCTTCTCCTACAATGAGCAGTTCTTC. Translation: CASSEVGGFSYNEQFF.

This clonotype was recorded at least ten times. The chain links TRBV4-3 to TRBJ1-2; maybe TRBD1 (6 bases). The V end was cut by 0 bases, the J end by 10 bases, with 12 bases between. The CDR3 consists of 13 residues. The germline CDR1 and CDR2 sequences are LGHNA and YSLEER. This chain's CDR3 is CASSQDLGQIYTF. CDR3 in DNA: TGCGCCAGCAGCCAAGATTTAGGACAGATCTACACCTTC.

This clonotype appeared many times. The chain recombines TRBV2 with TRBJ2-2; TRBD2 matches 11 bases. The length of the CDR3 is 15 residues. After removal of 7 bases from V and 5 bases from J, the junction contained 6 bases not matched to a gene. Germline V gene data show CDR1 as SNHLY and CDR2 as FYNNEI. CDR3 sequence reads: CASKGLAERTGELFF. For the CDR3, the DNA is TGTGCCAGCAAGGGACTAGCGGAAAGAACCGGGGAGCTGTTTTTT. The full variable domain, in which reference TRBV2 and TRBJ2-2 provide the parts outside the CDR3, is EPEVTQTPSHQVTQMGQEVILRCVPISNHLYFYWYRQILGQKVEFLVSFYNNEISEKSEIFDDQFSVERPDGSNFTLKIRSTKLEDSAMYFCASKGLAERTGELFFGEGSRLTVL.

This clonotype was counted a few times. A read error may be the cause here, since a much bigger clone is one base away. V usage is TRBV5-4 and J usage is TRBJ2-3, with TRBD2 matching 9 bases. This CDR3 has 16 amino acids. Germline CDR1 is SGHNT and CDR2 is YYREEE (reference sequence). CDR3 DNA sequence: TGTGCCTGCAGCTTGGTTAGCGGGGGCTTTACAGATACGCAGTATTTT. Its protein is CACSLVSGGFTDTQYF.

This clonotype appeared many times. The CDR3 bases are TGCAGTGCTAGACCCAGGGGCACCGGGGAGCTGTTTTTT. As protein: CSARPRGTGELFF. V gene TRBV20-1 combines with J gene TRBJ2-2, with D perhaps matching TRBD1 (6 bases). Germline lookup yields CDR1 DFQATT and CDR2 SNEGSKA (reference sequence). V lost 2 bases and J lost 4, with 8 bases in between. The CDR3 consists of 13 residues.

This clonotype has ten or more counts. The DNA of the CDR3 is TGTGCCAGCAGCTTGGACAGAGAGATCTACGAGCAGTACTTC. Its protein is CASSLDREIYEQYF. The chain employs TRBV5-4 and TRBJ2-7; the D is unclear. Trimming took off 0 bases at V and 3 bases at J, with 10 bases between the two ends. Germline CDR1 and CDR2: SGHNT and YYREEE (reference sequence). This CDR3 comprises 14 residues.

A word on this clonotype: It may be a read error: a sequence one base away is much more abundant. The chain employs TRBV28 and TRBJ1-1; possibly TRBD1 for D (5 bases). Trimming stripped 5 bases from V and 11 bases from J, with 21 bases between. CDR1 and CDR2 from the germline V gene are MDHEN and SYDVKM. This CDR3 spans 14 amino acids. The CDR3 DNA reads TGTGCCAGCAGTCCCCGGGCTGTAAGGGGAGAGGCTTTCTTT. This sequence encodes CASSPRAVRGEAFF.

This clonotype was found many times. The J gene is TRBJ2-2, the V gene TRBV5-4, with a weak D call TRBD1 (5 bases). V dropped 0 bases and J dropped 6 bases, with 15 bases sitting between them. The CDR3 is 16 amino acids. CDR1 and CDR2 (germline): SGHNT, YYREEE (reference sequence). The CDR3 spells CASSLVPGLVAGELFF. The CDR3 DNA reads as TGTGCCAGCAGCTTGGTCCCAGGGCTGGTTGCCGGGGAGCTGTTTTTT.

This clonotype has a single count. One end of the junction fails to match germline, which may point to a read error. J is TRBJ1-1 and V is TRBV5-1; 7 bases align to TRBD1. The germline V gene has CDR1 SGHRS and CDR2 YFSETQ. CDR3 length: 15 amino acids. The CDR3 bases are TGCGCCAGCAGCTTGTACCCGGACAGGAACACTAAAGCTTTCTTT. This codes for CASSLYPDRNTKAFF.

This clonotype was picked up a small number of times. J is TRBJ1-2 and V is TRBV19, with 8 positions matching TRBD1. The J segment lost 7 bases and the V segment lost 6 bases, leaving 4 bases of the junction unmatched. The CDR3 extends over 12 amino acids. Germline CDR1 is LNHDA and CDR2 is SQIVND (reference sequence). The chain's CDR3 is CASSRQGFGYTF. The CDR3 region has the DNA TGTGCCAGTAGCAGACAGGGGTTTGGCTACACCTTC.

A word on this clonotype: Germline and junction disagree at one end, which may indicate a read error. The genes are TRBV5-1 and TRBJ2-2; a possible D gene is TRBD2 (5 bases). This CDR3 is 14 amino acids long. Germline V gene lookup returns CDR1 SGHRS and CDR2 YFSETQ. The CDR3 DNA sequence: TGCGCCGGCAGCTTGTGGGGAACCACCGGGGAGCTGTTTTTC. Protein: CAGSLWGTTGELFF. Based on the CDR3 plus reference TRBV5-1 and TRBJ2-2, the full variable domain is KAGVTQTPRYLIKTRGQQVTLSCSPISGHRSVSWYQQTPGQGLQFLFEYFSETQRNKGNFPGRFSGRQFSNSRSEMNVSTLELGDSALYLCAGSLWGTTGELFFGEGSRLTVL.

The CDR3 DNA reads as TGTGCCAGCAGCCCCGGGGCGGGGGGATCCTACAATGAGCAGTTCTTC. This sequence encodes CASSPGAGGSYNEQFF. J is TRBJ2-1 and V is TRBV9; TRBD2 matches 8 bases. The germline V gene has CDR1 SGDLS and CDR2 YYNGEE. There are 16 residues in the CDR3. Trimming at V came to 4 bases and at J to 1 base, leaving 7 bases not matched to a gene. Variable domain in full (rest from reference TRBV9 and TRBJ2-1): DSGVTQTPKHLITATGQRVTLRCSPRSGDLSVYWYQQSLDQGLQFLIQYYNGEERAKGNILERFSAQQFPDLHSELNLSSLELGDSALYFCASSPGAGGSYNEQFFGPGTRLTVL.

At least ten counts were recorded for this clonotype. The chain couples TRBV16 to TRBJ1-3; no definite D call. The CDR3 length is 14 residues. The germline V and J ends were trimmed by 0 bases and 2 bases, with 5 bases remaining between them. The V gene's germline CDR1 is KGHSY and CDR2 FQNENV. CDR3 in amino acids: CASSQSGTGNTIYF. The CDR3 bases are TGTGCCAGCAGCCAATCGGGCACTGGAAACACCATATATTTT.

This clonotype was picked up many times. The chain uses TRBV7-6 and TRBJ2-3, with 12 bases fitting TRBD2. CDR1 and CDR2 from the germline V gene are SGHVS and FNYEAQ. J gave up 2 bases and V 2 bases, and 14 bases lay outside the gene matches. CDR3 length: 20 residues. The CDR3 region has the DNA TGTGCCAGCAGCTTAACCCGGACTAGCGGGATTCCCAATTACACAGATACGCAGTATTTT. Protein sequence: CASSLTRTSGIPNYTDTQYF.

This clonotype was found many times. The chain recombines TRBV29-1 with TRBJ2-2; possibly TRBD1 or TRBD2 for D (5 bases each). Trimming removed 8 bases from V and 6 bases from J, with 16 bases in between. This CDR3 region has 13 residues. Germline CDR1 reads SQVTM; CDR2 reads ANQGSEA. CDR3 nucleotide sequence: TGCAGCACCACGGGGCAGGGCGCCGGGGAGCTGTTTTTT. It translates to CSTTGQGAGELFF.

The chain recombines TRBV19 with TRBJ1-4; 9 bases are shared with TRBD1. CDR1 and CDR2 (germline): LNHDA, SQIVND (reference sequence). V shed 5 bases, J shed 7 bases, and the junction held 5 bases outside the gene matches. The CDR3 totals 14 residues. The chain's CDR3 is CASSAGTGSEKLFF. CDR3 in DNA: TGTGCCAGTAGTGCCGGGACAGGGTCTGAAAAACTGTTTTTT.

This clonotype was counted at least ten times. The CDR3 is CSARGPLNEQYF. As DNA, the CDR3 is TGCAGTGCTAGAGGCCCTCTAAACGAGCAGTACTTC. This chain joins TRBV20-1 and TRBJ2-7; D gene unclear. The CDR3 is 12 amino acids. The germline gives CDR1 DFQATT, CDR2 SNEGSKA (reference sequence). The V and J ends lost 1 base and 5 bases respectively, with 9 bases between them.

This clonotype has a handful of counts. The chain joins TRBV6-2 or TRBV6-3 to TRBJ2-5; TRBD1 might be the D (5 bases). V was cut by 9 bases and J by 0 bases, with 14 bases left in between. CDR3 length: 14 amino acids. Germline loops: CDR1 MNHEY, CDR2 SVGEGT. The CDR3 loop is CARHVGENQETQYF. CDR3 DNA: TGTGCCAGGCACGTAGGGGAAAACCAAGAGACCCAGTACTTC.

This clonotype was seen repeatedly, ten times or more. The CDR3, as DNA: TGTGCCAGCAGCCCCCGTCCAGATACGCAGTATTTT. It is translated as CASSPRPDTQYF. This chain connects TRBV7-9 to TRBJ2-3; D is undetermined. Germline V lookup: CDR1 SEHNR, CDR2 FQNEAQ (reference sequence). Between the trimmed V and J ends, which lost 5 bases and 4 bases, there was a span of 7 bases. There are 12 residues in the CDR3.

This clonotype was observed many times. The chain combines TRBV5-4 with TRBJ1-1, with a tentative D call TRBD1 (5 bases). V was clipped by 4 bases and J by 2 bases, with 12 bases between them. CDR3 size: 14 residues. In germline, CDR1 is SGHNT, CDR2 YYREEE (reference sequence). CDR3 coding DNA: TGTGCCAGCAGCAAGGACACCGTCAACACTGAAGCTTTCTTT. Its protein product is CASSKDTVNTEAFF.

This clonotype appeared many times. The J gene is TRBJ2-5, the V gene TRBV28; D ambiguous. The CDR3 runs to 13 residues. V lost 4 bases and J lost 0, with 6 bases in between. Per the germline V gene, CDR1 is MDHEN and CDR2 is SYDVKM. The CDR3 loop is CASSSRYQETQYF. The CDR3 nucleotides are TGTGCCAGCAGTTCCAGGTACCAAGAGACCCAGTACTTC.

This clonotype was seen many times. In this CDR3 the conserved last residue, phenylalanine or tryptophan, is missing, so a read error is likely. This sequence joins TRBV11-2 and TRBJ2-3; D remains unclear. Germline V CDR1 and CDR2: SGHAT, FQNNGV. This CDR3 has 15 amino acids. Trimming took off 3 bases at V and 2 bases at J, with 12 bases between the two ends. Here the CDR3 reads CASSLGLGFTDTQYL. CDR3 DNA sequence: TGTGCCAGCAGCTTGGGCCTGGGATTCACAGATACGCAGTATCTT.

This clonotype was found many times. The rearrangement uses TRBV12-3 or TRBV12-4 and TRBJ1-1; D gene ambiguous. V was shortened by 8 bases and J by 1 base, with 14 bases between the two germline ends. This CDR3 spans 14 amino acids. The DNA for the CDR3 is TGTGCCAGCGATTCCCGCCGCGGGAACACTGAAGCTTTCTTT. Translating it yields CASDSRRGNTEAFF.

Points on this clonotype: Given a much more abundant clone one base away, this may be a read error. The CDR3 DNA reads TGTGCCAGCGGCGTAGGGCGAGCGGCGCTTTACACAGATACGCAGTATTTT. It yields the protein CASGVGRAALYTDTQYF. The rearrangement uses TRBV9 and TRBJ2-3; D is possibly TRBD2 (5 bases). Germline CDR1 SGDLS, CDR2 YYNGEE. The CDR3 sequence is 17 residues long.

There are many counts of this clonotype. The J gene is TRBJ2-7, the V gene TRBV7-9, with unresolved D. V shed 1 base and J shed 1 base, with 11 bases lying between them. Germline values: CDR1 SEHNR, CDR2 FQNEAQ (reference sequence). The CDR3 spans 15 residues. CDR3 protein: CASSLVDGRSYEQYF. The CDR3 region has the DNA TGTGCCAGCAGCTTAGTCGACGGCCGATCCTACGAGCAGTACTTC.